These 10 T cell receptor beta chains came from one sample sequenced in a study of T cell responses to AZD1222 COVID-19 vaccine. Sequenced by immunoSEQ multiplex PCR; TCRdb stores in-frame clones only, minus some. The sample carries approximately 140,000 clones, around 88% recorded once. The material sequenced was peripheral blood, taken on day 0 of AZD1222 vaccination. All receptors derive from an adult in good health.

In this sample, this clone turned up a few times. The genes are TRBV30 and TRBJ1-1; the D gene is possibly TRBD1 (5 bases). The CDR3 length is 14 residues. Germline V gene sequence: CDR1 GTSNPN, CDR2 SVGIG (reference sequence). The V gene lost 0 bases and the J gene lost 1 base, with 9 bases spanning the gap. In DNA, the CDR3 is TGTGCCTGGAGTGTATCCAGGGAGAACACTGAAGCTTTCTTT. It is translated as CAWSVSRENTEAFF.

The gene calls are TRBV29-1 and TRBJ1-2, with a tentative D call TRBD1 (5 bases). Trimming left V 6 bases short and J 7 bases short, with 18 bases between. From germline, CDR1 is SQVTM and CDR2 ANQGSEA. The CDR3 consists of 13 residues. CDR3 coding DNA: TGCAGCGTGGAGGGGCCAGGGATGGGTGGCTACACCTTC. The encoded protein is CSVEGPGMGGYTF.

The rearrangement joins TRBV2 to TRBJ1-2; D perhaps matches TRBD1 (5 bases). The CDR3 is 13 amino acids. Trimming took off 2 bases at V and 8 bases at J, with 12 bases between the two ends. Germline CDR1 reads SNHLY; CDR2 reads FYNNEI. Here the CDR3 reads CASSETEGRGYTF. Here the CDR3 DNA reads TGTGCCAGCAGTGAAACGGAGGGACGGGGCTACACCTTC.

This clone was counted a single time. CDR3 loop: CASSVDGGPYEQYF. CDR3 nucleotides: TGTGCCAGCAGCGTAGACGGGGGACCCTACGAGCAGTACTTC. The V call is TRBV9, the J call TRBJ2-7, with D possibly TRBD2 on 6 matching bases. The V end was cut by 0 bases, the J end by 2 bases, with 9 bases between. Germline CDR1 reads SGDLS; CDR2 reads YYNGEE. The CDR3 totals 14 residues.

CDR3 protein: CASSTGTAVYEQYF. The CDR3 region has the DNA TGTGCCAGCAGTACCGGGACAGCAGTCTACGAGCAGTACTTC. This chain uses TRBV11-1 with TRBJ2-7; 7 bases are a match to TRBD1. This CDR3 comprises 14 residues. The J segment lost 3 bases and the V segment lost 6 bases, leaving 8 bases of the junction unmatched. Germline V gene data show CDR1 as SGHAT and CDR2 as FQDESV (reference sequence).

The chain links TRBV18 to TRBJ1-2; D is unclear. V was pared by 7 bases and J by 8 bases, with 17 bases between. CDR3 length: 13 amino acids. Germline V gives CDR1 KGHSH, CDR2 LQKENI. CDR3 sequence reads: CASFTRLGEGYTF. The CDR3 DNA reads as TGTGCCAGCTTTACCAGGTTGGGCGAAGGCTACACCTTC.

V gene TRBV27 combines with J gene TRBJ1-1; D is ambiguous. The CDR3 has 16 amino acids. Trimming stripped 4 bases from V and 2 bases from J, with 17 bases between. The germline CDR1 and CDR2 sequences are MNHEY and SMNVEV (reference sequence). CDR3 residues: CASSSLGFEGNTEAFF. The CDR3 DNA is TGTGCCAGCAGTTCCCTCGGGTTCGAGGGCAACACTGAAGCTTTCTTT.

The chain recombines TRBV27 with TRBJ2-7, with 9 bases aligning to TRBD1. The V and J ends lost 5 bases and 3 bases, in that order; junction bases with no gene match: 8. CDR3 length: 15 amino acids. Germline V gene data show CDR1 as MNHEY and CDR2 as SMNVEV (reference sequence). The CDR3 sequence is CASSRGTGLIYEQYF. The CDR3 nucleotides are TGTGCCAGCAGTCGAGGGACAGGGTTAATCTACGAGCAGTACTTC.

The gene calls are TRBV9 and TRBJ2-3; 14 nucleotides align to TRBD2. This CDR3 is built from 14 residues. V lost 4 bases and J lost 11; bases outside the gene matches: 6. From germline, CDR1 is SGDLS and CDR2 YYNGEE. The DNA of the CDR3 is TGTGCCAGCAGCCCGACTAGCGGGGGGGTAAGGCAGTATTTT. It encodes CASSPTSGGVRQYF.

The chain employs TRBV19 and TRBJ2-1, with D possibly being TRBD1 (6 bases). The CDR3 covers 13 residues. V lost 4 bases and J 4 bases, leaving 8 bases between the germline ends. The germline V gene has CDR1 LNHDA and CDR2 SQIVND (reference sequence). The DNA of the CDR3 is TGTGCCAGTAGTAACCAGGGGTACAATGAGCAGTTCTTC. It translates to CASSNQGYNEQFF.